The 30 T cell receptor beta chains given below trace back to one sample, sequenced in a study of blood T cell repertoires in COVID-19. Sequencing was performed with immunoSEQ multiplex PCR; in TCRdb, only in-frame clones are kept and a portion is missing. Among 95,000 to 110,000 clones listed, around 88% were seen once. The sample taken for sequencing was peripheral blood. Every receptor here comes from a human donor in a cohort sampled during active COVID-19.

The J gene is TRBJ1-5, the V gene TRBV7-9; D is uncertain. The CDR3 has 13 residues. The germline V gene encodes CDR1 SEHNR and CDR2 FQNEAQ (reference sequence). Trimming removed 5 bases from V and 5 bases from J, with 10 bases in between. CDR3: CASSPHIDQPQHF. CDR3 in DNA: TGTGCCAGCAGCCCCCACATCGATCAGCCCCAGCATTTT.

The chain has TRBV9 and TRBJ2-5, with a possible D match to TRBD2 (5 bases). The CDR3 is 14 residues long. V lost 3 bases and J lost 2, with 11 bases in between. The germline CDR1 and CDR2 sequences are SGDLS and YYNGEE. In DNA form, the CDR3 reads TGTGCCAGCAGCGGAGGGTCAATTCAAGAGACCCAGTACTTC. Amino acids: CASSGGSIQETQYF. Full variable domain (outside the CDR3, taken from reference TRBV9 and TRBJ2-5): DSGVTQTPKHLITATGQRVTLRCSPRSGDLSVYWYQQSLDQGLQFLIQYYNGEERAKGNILERFSAQQFPDLHSELNLSSLELGDSALYFCASSGGSIQETQYFGPGTRLLVL.

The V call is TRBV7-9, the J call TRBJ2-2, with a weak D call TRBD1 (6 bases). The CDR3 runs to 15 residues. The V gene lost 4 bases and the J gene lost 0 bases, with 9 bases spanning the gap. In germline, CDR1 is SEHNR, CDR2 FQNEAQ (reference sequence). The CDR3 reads CASSSGQSNTGELFF. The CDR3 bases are TGTGCCAGCAGCTCGGGACAATCGAACACCGGGGAGCTGTTTTTT.

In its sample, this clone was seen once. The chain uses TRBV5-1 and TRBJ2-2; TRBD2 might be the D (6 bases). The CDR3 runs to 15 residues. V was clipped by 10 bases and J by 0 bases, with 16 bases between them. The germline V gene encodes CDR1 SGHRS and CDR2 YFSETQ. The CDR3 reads CAARRGSPNTGELFF. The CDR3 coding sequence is TGCGCCGCCCGGAGGGGTTCCCCGAACACCGGGGAGCTGTTTTTT.

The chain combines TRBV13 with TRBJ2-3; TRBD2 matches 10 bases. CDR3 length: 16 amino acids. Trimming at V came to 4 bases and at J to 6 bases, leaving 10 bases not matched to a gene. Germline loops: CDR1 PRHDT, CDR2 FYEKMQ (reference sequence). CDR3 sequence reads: CASSSLAGARGDTQYF. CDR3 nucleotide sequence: TGTGCCAGCAGCTCTCTAGCGGGGGCCCGGGGTGATACGCAGTATTTT.

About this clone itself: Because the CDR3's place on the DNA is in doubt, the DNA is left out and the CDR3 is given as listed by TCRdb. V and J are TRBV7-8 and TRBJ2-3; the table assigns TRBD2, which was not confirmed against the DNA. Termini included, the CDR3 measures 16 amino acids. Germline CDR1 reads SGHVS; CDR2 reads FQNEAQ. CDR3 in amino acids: CASSLYFGGSTDTQYF.

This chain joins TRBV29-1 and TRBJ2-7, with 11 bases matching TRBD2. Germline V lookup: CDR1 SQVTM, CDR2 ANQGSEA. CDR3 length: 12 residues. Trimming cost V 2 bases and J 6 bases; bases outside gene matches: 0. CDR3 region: CSVELAGGEQYF. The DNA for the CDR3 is TGCAGCGTTGAACTAGCGGGAGGCGAGCAGTACTTC.

The CDR3 nucleotides are TGTGCCAGCAGCCCTAGTCTTCCGGTCCCCCTGTATTTT. It translates to CASSPSLPVPLYF. The rearrangement uses TRBV9 and TRBJ2-3, with D hard to call. V shed 4 bases and J shed 14 bases, with 20 bases lying between them. CDR1 is SGDLS and CDR2 is YYNGEE in the germline V gene. The CDR3 covers 13 residues. The whole variable domain, filled in from reference TRBV9 and TRBJ2-3, reads DSGVTQTPKHLITATGQRVTLRCSPRSGDLSVYWYQQSLDQGLQFLIQYYNGEERAKGNILERFSAQQFPDLHSELNLSSLELGDSALYFCASSPSLPVPLYFGPGTRLTVL.

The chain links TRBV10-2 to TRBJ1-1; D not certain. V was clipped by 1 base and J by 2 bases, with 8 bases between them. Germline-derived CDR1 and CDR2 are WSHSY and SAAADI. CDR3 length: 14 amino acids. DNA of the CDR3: TGCGCCAGCAGTGAGTTAACAGCAAACACTGAAGCTTTCTTT. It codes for CASSELTANTEAFF.

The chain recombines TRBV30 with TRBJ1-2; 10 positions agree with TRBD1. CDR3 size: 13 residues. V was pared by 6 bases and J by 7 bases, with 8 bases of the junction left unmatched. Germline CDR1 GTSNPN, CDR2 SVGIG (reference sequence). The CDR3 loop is CACSGTGVAGYTF. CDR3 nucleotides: TGTGCCTGCTCCGGGACAGGGGTGGCTGGCTACACCTTC.

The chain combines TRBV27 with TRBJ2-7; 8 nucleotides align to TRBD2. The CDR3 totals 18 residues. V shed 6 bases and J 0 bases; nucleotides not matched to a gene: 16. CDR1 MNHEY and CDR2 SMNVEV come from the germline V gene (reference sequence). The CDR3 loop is CASRTLGETGTSSYEQYF. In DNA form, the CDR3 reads TGTGCCAGCAGAACCTTAGGGGAAACCGGGACTAGCTCCTACGAGCAGTACTTC.

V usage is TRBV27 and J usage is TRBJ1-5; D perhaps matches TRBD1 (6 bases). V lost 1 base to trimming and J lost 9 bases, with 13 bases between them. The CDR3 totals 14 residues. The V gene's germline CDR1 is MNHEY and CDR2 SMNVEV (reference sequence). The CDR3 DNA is TGTGCCAGCAGTTTATTTGGGGGACAAGTGCCCCAGCATTTT. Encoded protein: CASSLFGGQVPQHF.

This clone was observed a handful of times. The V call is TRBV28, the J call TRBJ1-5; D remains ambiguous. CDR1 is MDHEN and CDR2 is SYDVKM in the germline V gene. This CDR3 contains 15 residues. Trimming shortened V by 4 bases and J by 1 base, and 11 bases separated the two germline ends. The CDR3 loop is CASSWTQRSNQPQHF. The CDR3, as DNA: TGTGCCAGCAGTTGGACTCAGAGAAGCAATCAGCCCCAGCATTTT.

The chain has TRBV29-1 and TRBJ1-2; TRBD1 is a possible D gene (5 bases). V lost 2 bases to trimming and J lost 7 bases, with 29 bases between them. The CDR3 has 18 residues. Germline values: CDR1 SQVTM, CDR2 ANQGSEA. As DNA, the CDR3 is TGCAGCGTTGAAAGTCCCCAGGGCCGAACTTCGCTAATGGGTGGCTACACCTTC. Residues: CSVESPQGRTSLMGGYTF.

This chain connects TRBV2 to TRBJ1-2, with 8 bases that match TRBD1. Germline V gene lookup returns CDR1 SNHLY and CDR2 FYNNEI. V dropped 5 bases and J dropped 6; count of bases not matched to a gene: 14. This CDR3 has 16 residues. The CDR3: CASSPLPGQALDGYTF. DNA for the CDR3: TGTGCCAGCAGTCCTCTCCCGGGACAGGCGCTGGATGGCTACACCTTC.

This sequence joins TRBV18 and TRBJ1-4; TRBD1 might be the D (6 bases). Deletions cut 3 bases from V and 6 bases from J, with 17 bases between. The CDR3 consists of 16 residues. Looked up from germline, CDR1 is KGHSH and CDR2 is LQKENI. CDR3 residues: CASSPTRQVRDEKLFF. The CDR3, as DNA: TGTGCCAGCTCACCTACTCGACAGGTTAGGGATGAAAAACTGTTTTTT.

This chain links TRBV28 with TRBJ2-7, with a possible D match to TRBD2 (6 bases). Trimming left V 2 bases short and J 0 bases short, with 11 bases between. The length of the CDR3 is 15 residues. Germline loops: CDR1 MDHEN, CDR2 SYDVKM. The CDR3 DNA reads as TGTGCCAGCAGTTTAGGCGGGATGAGCTCCTACGAGCAGTACTTC. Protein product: CASSLGGMSSYEQYF.

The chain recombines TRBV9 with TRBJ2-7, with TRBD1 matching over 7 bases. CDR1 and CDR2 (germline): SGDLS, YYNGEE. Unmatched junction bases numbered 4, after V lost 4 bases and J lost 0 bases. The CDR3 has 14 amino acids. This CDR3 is CASSPRQGSYEQYF. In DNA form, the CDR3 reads TGTGCCAGCAGCCCCCGACAGGGCTCCTACGAGCAGTACTTC.

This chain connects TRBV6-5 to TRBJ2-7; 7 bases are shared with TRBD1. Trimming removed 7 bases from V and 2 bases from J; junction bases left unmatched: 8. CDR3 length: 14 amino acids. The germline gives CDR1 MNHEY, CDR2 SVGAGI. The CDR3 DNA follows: TGTGCCAGCACCGCCGACAGGGCCCCCTACGAGCAGTACTTC. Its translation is CASTADRAPYEQYF.

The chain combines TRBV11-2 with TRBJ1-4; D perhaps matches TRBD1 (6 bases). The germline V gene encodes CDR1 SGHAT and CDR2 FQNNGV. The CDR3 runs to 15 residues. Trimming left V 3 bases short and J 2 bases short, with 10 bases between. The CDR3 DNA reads TGTGCCAGCAGCTTCTCCAGGGGTACTAATGAAAAACTGTTTTTT. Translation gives CASSFSRGTNEKLFF.

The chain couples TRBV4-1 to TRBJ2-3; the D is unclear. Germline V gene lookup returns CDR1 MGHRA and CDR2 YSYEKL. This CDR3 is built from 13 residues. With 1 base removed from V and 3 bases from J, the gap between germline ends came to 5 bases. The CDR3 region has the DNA TGCGCCAGCAGCCAAGGCAGGACAGATACGCAGTATTTT. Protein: CASSQGRTDTQYF.

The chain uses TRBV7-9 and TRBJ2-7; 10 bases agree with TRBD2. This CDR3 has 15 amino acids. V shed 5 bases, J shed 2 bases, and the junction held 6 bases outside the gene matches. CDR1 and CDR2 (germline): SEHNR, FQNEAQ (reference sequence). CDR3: CASSPRTSGTYEQYF. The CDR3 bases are TGTGCCAGCAGCCCTAGGACTAGCGGAACCTACGAGCAGTACTTC.

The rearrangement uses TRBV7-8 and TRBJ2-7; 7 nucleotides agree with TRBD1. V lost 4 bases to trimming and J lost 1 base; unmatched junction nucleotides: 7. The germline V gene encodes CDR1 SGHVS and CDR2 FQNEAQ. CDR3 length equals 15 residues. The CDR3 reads CASSYRDSFSYEQYF. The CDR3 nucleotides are TGTGCCAGCAGCTACCGGGACAGCTTTTCCTACGAGCAGTACTTC.

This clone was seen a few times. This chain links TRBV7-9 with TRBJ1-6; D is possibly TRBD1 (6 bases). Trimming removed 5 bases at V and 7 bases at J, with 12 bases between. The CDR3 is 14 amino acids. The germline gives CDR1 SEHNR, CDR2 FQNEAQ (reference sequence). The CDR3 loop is CASSPDSANSPLHF. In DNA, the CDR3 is TGTGCCAGCAGCCCGGACAGTGCCAATTCACCCCTCCACTTT.

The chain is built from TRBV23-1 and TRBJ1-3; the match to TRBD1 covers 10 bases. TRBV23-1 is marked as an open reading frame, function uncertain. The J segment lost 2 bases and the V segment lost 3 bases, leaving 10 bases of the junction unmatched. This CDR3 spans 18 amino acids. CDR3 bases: TGCGCCAGCAGTCATTGCAGGACAGGGGGTTCACCTGGAAACACCATATATTTT. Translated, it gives CASSHCRTGGSPGNTIYF.

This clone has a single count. CDR3 residues: CAWQPGPGGNTEAFF. The CDR3 region has the DNA TGTGCCTGGCAGCCCGGACCAGGAGGGAACACTGAAGCTTTCTTT. The rearrangement links TRBV30 to TRBJ1-1; D is uncertain. Germline CDR1 reads GTSNPN; CDR2 reads SVGIG (reference sequence). Trimming took off 5 bases at V and 1 base at J, with 17 bases between the two ends. The CDR3 sequence is 15 residues long.

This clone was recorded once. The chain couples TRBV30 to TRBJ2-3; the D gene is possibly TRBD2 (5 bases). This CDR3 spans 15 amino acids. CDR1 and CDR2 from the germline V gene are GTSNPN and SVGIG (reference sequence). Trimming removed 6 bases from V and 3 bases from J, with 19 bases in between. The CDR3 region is CACNPNAGGTDTQYF. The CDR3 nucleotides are TGTGCCTGCAACCCAAATGCGGGCGGGACAGATACGCAGTATTTT.

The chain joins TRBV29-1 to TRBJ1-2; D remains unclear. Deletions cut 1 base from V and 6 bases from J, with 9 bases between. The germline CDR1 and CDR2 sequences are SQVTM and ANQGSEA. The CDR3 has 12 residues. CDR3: CSVEAKANGYTF. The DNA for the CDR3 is TGCAGCGTTGAAGCTAAAGCCAATGGCTACACCTTC. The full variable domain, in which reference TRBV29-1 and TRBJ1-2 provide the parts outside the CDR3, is SAVISQKPSRDICQRGTSLTIQCQVDSQVTMMFWYRQQPGQSLTLIATANQGSEATYESGFVIDKFPISRPNLTFSTLTVSNMSPEDSSIYLCSVEAKANGYTFGSGTRLTVV.

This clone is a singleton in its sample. CDR3 region: CASSFSSGALNTEAFF. As DNA, the CDR3 is TGTGCCAGCAGTTTTTCGTCAGGGGCGCTGAACACTGAAGCTTTCTTT. The genes are TRBV27 and TRBJ1-1; possible D gene TRBD1, 6 bases. The V end was cut by 3 bases, the J end by 0 bases, with 14 bases between. The germline V gene encodes CDR1 MNHEY and CDR2 SMNVEV (reference sequence). This CDR3 is built from 16 residues.

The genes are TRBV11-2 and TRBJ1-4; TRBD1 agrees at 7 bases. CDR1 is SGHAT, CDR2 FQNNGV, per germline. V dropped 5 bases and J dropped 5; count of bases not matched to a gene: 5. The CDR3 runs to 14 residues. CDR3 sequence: CASSLDRHNEKLFF. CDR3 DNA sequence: TGTGCCAGCAGCCTGGACAGGCACAATGAAAAACTGTTTTTT.